The entry below gives a single TCR beta chain sequence along with its context. Its antigen is currently not known. Base qualities are missing; no much larger clone stands one base away. Unstimulated PBMCs, after thawing, were stained for CD3, CD4 and CD8 and then FACS-sorted into CD3+CD4+ and CD3+CD8+ populations. All 8 studied subjects were randomized to immunosuppression withdrawal. The Qiagen DNeasy Blood and Tissue Kit was used for genomic DNA isolation. These data are taken from a study of T cell clones after liver transplantation (dated by TCRdb to between 2017 and 2020). Regarding the complete study: ITN030ST, the source of the samples, was a randomized trial that attempted immunosuppression withdrawal within 2 years of liver transplantation. Donor-reactive T cell clones were identified using TCRbeta sequencing after a pre-transplant mixed lymphocyte reaction and were then followed in post-transplant blood. As an antigen-independent comparator for donor-reactive sequences, third party-reactive TCRbeta sequences were also identified from pre-transplant MLRs. Three of the eight recipients were HCV-positive; the others were transplanted for non-autoimmune, non-viral indications. The subjects received no induction therapy and were kept on standard immunosuppression until randomization at 12-24 months post-transplant. To count as tolerant, a recipient had to stay completely off immunosuppression for at least one year without liver enzymes climbing beyond twice the upper limit of normal. Blood samples were collected pre-transplant, pre-randomization before withdrawal, and post-randomization after either complete withdrawal or failed withdrawal. The study cohort included 8 liver transplant recipients, of whom 3 were classified as tolerant and 5 as non-tolerant. Here is what the overall study found, with its caveats: Because no allograft tissue specimens were available, donor-reactive T cells may have migrated into the graft instead of being deleted. The conclusions were preliminary, being limited by small, heterogeneous patient numbers and by non-standardized post-transplant time points. When repertoire turnover was taken into account, detection of donor-reactive sequences was significantly reduced in 7 of 8 subjects for CD4 and in 8 of 8 subjects for CD8. Low numbers of available donor cells limited the measurable donor-reactive repertoire in two subjects. Circulating donor-reactive CD4 TCRbeta sequences fell significantly post-transplant in most of the 8 subjects, irrespective of tolerance or HCV status. Donor-reactive sequences decreased more than third party-reactive sequences, which suggests partial antigen-specific deletion that was not related to withdrawal success.

Using immunoSEQ, frozen genomic DNA was subjected to high-throughput TCRbeta CDR3 sequencing, a process that included PCR amplification, mapping, bias correction and internal controls. On the authors' methods: Productive rearrangements were retained, and unique TCRbeta sequences were defined by the CDR3 nucleotide sequence together with the V and J gene. A sequence counted as donor-reactive only if the sequence showed at least 5-fold expansion in CFSE-low cells compared with unstimulated pre-transplant cells and had a frequency of at least 0.01%. Minimum frequency thresholds were set for each subject based on the unstimulated sample with the lowest template count, ensuring at least 90% detection power. Jensen-Shannon divergence between the top 1000 TCRbeta sequences post-transplant and pre-transplant was used to measure repertoire turnover. Two-sided Fisher's exact tests were used to test for changes in the detection of donor-reactive sequences. As stored in TCRdb, this immuneACCESS dataset retains in-frame rearrangements with V and J assigned. A fraction of the clones does not appear; measured against another copy, unresolved V genes explain less than half of the discrepancy, and the remainder lacks a known reason. The DNA gave D and trimming, while V, J and clone size come from that table. Here the sample has roughly 51,000 clones; roughly 70% occur a single time. 9.5% to 10% of the sample belongs to the ten largest clones.

CDR1 SGHAT and CDR2 FQNNGV were looked up in the germline V gene. The CDR3 starts with the cysteine, ends with the phenylalanine, and has 16 residues. The CDR3 DNA has 48 bases and is translated from base 1. V loses 5 bases of germline sequence and J loses 1 base, and the interval between the two ends is 15 bases. The V and J segments used are TRBV11-2 and TRBJ2-1; D gene: possibly TRBD2, on 6 matching bases. The receptor comes from a human patient who received a liver transplant. After a transplant, some of the T cells may come from the graft donor. Sample: CD4+ T cells from blood, taken roughly 56 months after liver transplant. CDR3 loop: CASSRAGGVSYNEQFF. The DNA is TGTGCCAGCAGCCGAGCGGGTGGGGTTTCCTACAATGAGCAGTTCTTC. Full variable domain (CDR3 extended with the reference TRBV11-2 and TRBJ2-1 proteins): EAGVAQSPRYKIIEKRQSVAFWCNPISGHATLYWYQQILGQGPKLLIQFQNNGVVDDSQLPKDRFSAERLKGVDSTLKIQPAKLEDSAVYLCASSRAGGVSYNEQFFGPGTRLTVL.